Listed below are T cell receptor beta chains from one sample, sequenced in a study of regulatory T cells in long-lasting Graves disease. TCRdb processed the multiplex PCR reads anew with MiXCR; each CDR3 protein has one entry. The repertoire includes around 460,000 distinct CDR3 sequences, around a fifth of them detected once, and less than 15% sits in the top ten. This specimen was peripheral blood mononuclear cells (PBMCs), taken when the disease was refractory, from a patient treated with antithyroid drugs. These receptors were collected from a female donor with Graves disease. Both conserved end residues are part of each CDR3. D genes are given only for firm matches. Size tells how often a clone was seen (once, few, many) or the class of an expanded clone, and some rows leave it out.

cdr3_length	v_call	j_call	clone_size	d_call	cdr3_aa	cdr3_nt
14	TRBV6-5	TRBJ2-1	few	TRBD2	CASSSVGPGGEQFF	TGTGCCAGCAGTTCGGTAGGGCCGGGGGGTGAGCAGTTCTTC
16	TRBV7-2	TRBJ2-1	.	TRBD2	CASSLQTSGRVDEQFF	TGTGCCAGCAGCCTACAGACTAGCGGGAGGGTAGATGAGCAGTTCTTC
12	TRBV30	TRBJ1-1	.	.	CAIRGGGTEAFF	TGTGCCATAAGAGGTGGGGGAACTGAAGCTTTCTTT
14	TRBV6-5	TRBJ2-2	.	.	CASSYSSRGGELFF	TGTGCCAGCAGTTACTCCTCTAGGGGAGGGGAGCTGTTTTTT
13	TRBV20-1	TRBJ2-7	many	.	CSATGPAFDEQYF	TGCAGTGCTACCGGACCCGCATTCGACGAGCAGTACTTC
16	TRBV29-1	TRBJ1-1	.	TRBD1	CSVGTGPRLSNTEAFF	TGCAGCGTAGGGACAGGGCCCCGGTTGTCGAACACTGAAGCTTTCTTT
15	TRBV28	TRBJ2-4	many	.	CASSFQGFFKNIQYF	TGTGCCAGCAGTTTTCAAGGGTTCTTTAAAAACATTCAGTACTTC
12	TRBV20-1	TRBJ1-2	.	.	CSATEGLVGYAF	TGCAGTGCTACCGAGGGGTTGGTTGGCTACGCCTTC
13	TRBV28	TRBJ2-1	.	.	CASSGTGYNEQFF	TGTGCCAGCAGCGGGACCGGCTACAATGAGCAGTTCTTC
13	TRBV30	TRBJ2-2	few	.	CAWSARATGELFF	TGTGCCTGGAGTGCCAGGGCCACCGGGGAGCTGTTTTTT
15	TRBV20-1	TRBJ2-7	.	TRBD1	CSAPPPGTGNYEQYF	TGCAGTGCCCCGCCCCCTGGGACAGGTAATTACGAGCAGTACTTC
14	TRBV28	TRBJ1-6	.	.	CASSLARGTSPLHF	TGTGCCAGCAGTTTAGCGAGGGGCACTTCACCCCTCCACTTT
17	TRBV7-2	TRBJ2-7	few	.	CASSLGLTGQFNYEQYF	TGTGCCAGCAGCTTAGGCCTTACAGGACAGTTTAACTACGAGCAGTACTTC
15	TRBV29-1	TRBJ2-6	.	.	CSVESQGTGANVLTF	TGCAGCGTTGAATCTCAGGGGACTGGGGCCAACGTCCTGACTTTC
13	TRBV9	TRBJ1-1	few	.	CASSAEGRGKAFF	TGTGCCAGCAGCGCCGAAGGGAGGGGTAAGGCTTTCTTT
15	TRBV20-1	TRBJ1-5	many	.	CSASGGTTTNQPQHF	TGCAGTGCTAGTGGTGGGACGACTACCAATCAGCCCCAGCATTTT
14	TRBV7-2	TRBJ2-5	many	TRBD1	CASSLRQGWETQYF	TGTGCCAGCAGCTTAAGACAGGGTTGGGAGACCCAGTACTTC
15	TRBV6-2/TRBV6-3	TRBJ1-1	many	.	CASSPSSGQPTEAFF	TGTGCCAGCAGTCCATCGTCCGGACAGCCCACTGAAGCTTTCTTT
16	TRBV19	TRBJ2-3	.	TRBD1	CASSTRHRGITDTQYF	TGTGCCAGTAGTACCCGACACAGGGGGATCACAGATACGCAGTATTTT
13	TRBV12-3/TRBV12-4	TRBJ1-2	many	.	CASSLVSGSGYTF	TGTGCCAGCAGTTTAGTATCAGGGAGTGGCTACACCTTC
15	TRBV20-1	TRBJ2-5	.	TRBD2	CSARLTGRFGETQYF	TGCAGTGCTAGGTTAACCGGGAGGTTCGGAGAGACCCAGTACTTC
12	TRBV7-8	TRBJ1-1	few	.	CASSSDFTEAFF	TGTGCCAGCAGCTCTGACTTCACTGAAGCTTTCTTT
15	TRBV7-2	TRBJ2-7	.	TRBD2	CASSFDSGGSYEQYF	TGTGCCAGCAGCTTCGATAGCGGGGGCTCCTACGAGCAGTACTTC
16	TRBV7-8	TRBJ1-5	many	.	CASSPPGAGSGQPQHF	TGTGCCAGCAGCCCCCCCGGGGCCGGGAGCGGTCAGCCCCAGCATTTT
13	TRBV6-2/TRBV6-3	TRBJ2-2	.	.	CASSYTETGELFF	TGTGCCAGCAGTTACACAGAGACCGGGGAGCTGTTTTTT
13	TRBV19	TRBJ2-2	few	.	CASSIARDGELFF	TGTGCCAGTAGTATAGCTAGAGACGGGGAGCTGTTTTTT
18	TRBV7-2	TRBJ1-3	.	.	CASSFAPGGSRSGNTIYF	TGTGCCAGCAGCTTCGCCCCCGGTGGGAGCCGCTCTGGAAACACCATATATTTT
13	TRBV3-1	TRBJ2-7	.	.	CASSRLEAYEQYF	TGTGCCAGCAGCCGACTAGAGGCCTACGAGCAGTACTTC
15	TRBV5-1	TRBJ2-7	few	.	CASSLEQGFPYEQYF	TGCGCCAGCAGCTTGGAGCAGGGATTCCCCTACGAGCAGTACTTC
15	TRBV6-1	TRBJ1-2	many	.	CASSKKGTRQAGYTF	TGTGCCAGCTCTAAAAAGGGAACCCGGCAGGCTGGCTACACCTTC
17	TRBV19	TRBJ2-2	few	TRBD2	CATHGTSGNLNTGELFF	TGTGCCACCCACGGGACTAGCGGGAATTTGAACACCGGGGAGCTGTTTTTT
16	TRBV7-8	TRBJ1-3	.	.	CASSISQTGSGNTIYF	TGTGCCAGCAGCATCTCTCAGACGGGCTCTGGAAACACCATATATTTT
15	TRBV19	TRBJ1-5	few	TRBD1	CASSTGQGMYQPQHF	TGTGCCAGTAGTACCGGACAGGGGATGTATCAGCCCCAGCATTTT
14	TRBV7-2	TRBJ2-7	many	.	CASSSRQVPYEQYF	TGTGCCAGCAGCTCCAGACAGGTCCCCTACGAGCAGTACTTC
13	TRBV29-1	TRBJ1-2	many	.	CSVEDPGTDGYTF	TGCAGCGTTGAAGACCCCGGGACGGATGGCTACACCTTC
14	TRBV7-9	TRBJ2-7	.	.	CASSLGVGVGEQYF	TGTGCCAGCAGCTTAGGGGTCGGGGTCGGCGAGCAGTACTTC
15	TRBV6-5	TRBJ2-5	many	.	CASSYSGTHQETQYF	TGTGCCAGCAGTTACTCGGGGACCCACCAAGAGACCCAGTACTTC
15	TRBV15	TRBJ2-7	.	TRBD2	CATSTLAGVTYEQYF	TGTGCCACCAGCACCCTAGCGGGAGTGACCTACGAGCAGTACTTC
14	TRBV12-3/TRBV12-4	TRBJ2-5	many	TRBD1	CASSLTGGGETQYF	TGTGCCAGCAGCTTGACAGGGGGAGGCGAGACCCAGTACTTC
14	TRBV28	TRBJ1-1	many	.	CASSSRALNTEAFF	TGTGCCAGCAGTTCCAGGGCCTTGAACACTGAAGCTTTCTTT
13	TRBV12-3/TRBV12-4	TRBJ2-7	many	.	CASGRAGAYEQYF	TGTGCCAGCGGCCGGGCCGGAGCCTACGAGCAGTACTTC
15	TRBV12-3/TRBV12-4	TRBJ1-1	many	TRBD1	CASSLTDRGGTEAFF	TGTGCCAGCAGCCTTACGGACAGGGGAGGCACTGAAGCTTTCTTT
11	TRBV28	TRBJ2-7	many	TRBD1	CASSGGYEQYF	TGTGCCAGCTCAGGGGGCTACGAGCAGTACTTC
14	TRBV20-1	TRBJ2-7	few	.	CSAGGPAEGDEQYF	TGCAGTGCGGGCGGGCCAGCCGAAGGCGACGAGCAGTACTTC
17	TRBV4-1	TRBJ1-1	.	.	CASSRGTGKFMNTEAFF	TGCGCCAGCAGCCGGGGGACGGGGAAATTTATGAACACTGAAGCTTTCTTT
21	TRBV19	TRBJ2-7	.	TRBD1	CASSIRTLLRLQGSPSYEQYF	TGTGCCAGTAGTATTAGAACACTTCTTCGACTACAGGGGTCCCCTTCCTACGAGCAGTACTTC
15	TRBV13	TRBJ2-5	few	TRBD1	CASSSLGTGQETQYF	TGTGCCAGCAGCTCCCTTGGGACAGGACAAGAGACCCAGTACTTC
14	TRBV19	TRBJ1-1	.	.	CTSSHFQRSTEAFF	TGTACCAGTAGCCATTTCCAACGATCCACTGAAGCTTTCTTT
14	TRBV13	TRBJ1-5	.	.	CASSLRGANQPQHF	TGTGCCAGCAGCTTACGGGGGGCGAATCAGCCCCAGCATTTT
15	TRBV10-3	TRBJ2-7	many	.	CAISDVVVGGYEQYF	TGTGCCATCAGTGACGTCGTAGTCGGAGGGTACGAGCAGTACTTC
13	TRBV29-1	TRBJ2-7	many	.	CSVGGQSSYEQYF	TGCAGCGTTGGTGGTCAGAGCTCCTACGAGCAGTACTTC
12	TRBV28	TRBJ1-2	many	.	CASSFQSTGYTF	TGTGCCAGCAGTTTCCAATCCACTGGCTACACCTTC
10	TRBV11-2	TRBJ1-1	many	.	CASSEFQAFF	TGTGCCAGCAGCGAATTTCAGGCTTTCTTT
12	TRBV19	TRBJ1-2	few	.	CASSTRGYGYTF	TGTGCCAGTAGTACCCGGGGCTATGGCTACACCTTC
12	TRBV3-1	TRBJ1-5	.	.	CASGEFAQPQHF	TGTGCCAGTGGGGAGTTCGCCCAGCCCCAGCATTTT
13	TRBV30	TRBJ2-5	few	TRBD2	CAWRGAGVETQYF	TGTGCCTGGAGAGGAGCGGGGGTTGAGACCCAGTACTTC